This is a list of T cell receptor beta chains from one sample in a study of blood T cell repertoires in COVID-19. The protocol was immunoSEQ multiplex PCR, while the TCRdb copy is restricted to in-frame clones and leaves out a portion. The table lists fewer than 300,000 clones, 85% to 90% of them singletons. The sequenced material came from peripheral blood. The receptors derive from a man aged 30-40 years with acute or convalescent COVID-19. CDR3s include the opening cysteine and the closing phenylalanine or tryptophan. A D gene is named only where the DNA matches it firmly. Clone size appears in some rows only: once, few, many, or a class for an expanded clone.

d_call j_call clone_size v_call cdr3_aa cdr3_nt
TRBD1 TRBJ1-2 . TRBV28 CASSANPGQRMSGYTF TGTGCCAGCAGCGCTAACCCGGGACAGCGAATGAGTGGCTACACCTTC
TRBD2 TRBJ2-5 . TRBV5-4 CASSPGTSGRGGQETQYF TGTGCCAGCAGCCCCGGGACTAGCGGGAGGGGTGGGCAAGAGACCCAGTACTTC
TRBD1 TRBJ1-6 . TRBV2 CASRAPGQGSPLHF TGTGCCAGCAGGGCCCCGGGACAGGGTTCACCCCTCCACTTT
. TRBJ1-3 . TRBV30 CATAAGWNTIYF TGTGCTACGGCGGCCGGGTGGAACACCATATATTTT
. TRBJ2-7 . TRBV28 CASSLVEGGYEQYF TGTGCCAGCAGTTTAGTGGAAGGGGGCTACGAGCAGTACTTC
. TRBJ2-6 . TRBV21-1 CASSKITSPSSGANVLTF TGTGCCAGCAGCAAAATTACTAGCCCAAGCTCTGGGGCCAACGTCCTGACTTTC
. TRBJ1-1 . TRBV29-1 CSVLQLRAFF TGCAGCGTCCTACAGTTAAGAGCTTTCTTT
TRBD1 TRBJ1-2 . TRBV6-1 CASSEERTGGGYTF TGTGCCAGCAGTGAAGAGAGAACAGGGGGTGGCTACACCTTC
. TRBJ1-2 . TRBV11-2 CASSFGKNYGYTF TGTGCCAGCAGCTTTGGCAAAAACTATGGCTACACCTTC
. TRBJ2-6 . TRBV7-8 CASSFSGYSGANVLTF TGTGCCAGCAGCTTTTCAGGGTACTCTGGGGCCAACGTCCTGACTTTC
TRBD2 TRBJ2-1 . TRBV7-3 CASGTSGDEQFF TGTGCCAGCGGGACTAGTGGGGATGAGCAGTTCTTC
TRBD1 TRBJ1-1 once TRBV28 CASSLSGQRNTEAFF TGTGCCAGCAGCTTATCGGGACAGCGGAACACTGAAGCTTTCTTT
TRBD1 TRBJ1-6 . TRBV28 CASPTGTCSPLHF TGTGCCAGCCCGACAGGGACTTGTTCACCCCTCCACTTT
. TRBJ1-1 . TRBV4-1 CASSQTAMNTEAFF TGCGCCAGCAGCCAAACTGCAATGAACACTGAAGCTTTCTTT
TRBD2 TRBJ2-7 . TRBV5-4 CASSSPTSGIVNEQYF TGTGCCAGCAGCTCTCCTACTAGCGGGATAGTAAACGAGCAGTACTTC
TRBD1 TRBJ1-2 . TRBV30 CAWIFRDRGNYGYTF TGTGCCTGGATCTTTCGGGACAGAGGGAACTATGGCTACACCTTC
. TRBJ2-7 . TRBV27 CASSVTGLSGSEQYF TGTGCCAGCAGTGTGACCGGGTTAAGCGGCTCCGAGCAGTACTTC
TRBD1 TRBJ1-1 . TRBV19 CASRLGQGALNTEAFF TGTGCCAGTAGACTGGGACAGGGGGCGCTGAACACTGAAGCTTTCTTT
. TRBJ1-3 few TRBV2 CASRDTSSGNTIYF TGTGCCAGCCGGGACACCTCCTCTGGAAACACCATATATTTT
. TRBJ2-7 . TRBV18 CATGKASDTYEQYF TGTGCCACCGGGAAAGCTAGCGACACCTACGAGCAGTACTTC
TRBD1 TRBJ1-1 few TRBV6-6 CASSQGQGGNTEAFF TGTGCCAGCAGCCAGGGACAGGGGGGGAACACTGAAGCTTTCTTT
TRBD1 TRBJ2-2 once TRBV27 CASSLQGAFGELFF TGTGCCAGCAGTTTACAGGGGGCCTTCGGGGAGCTGTTTTTT
TRBD1 TRBJ1-4 . TRBV5-1 CASSETGVEEKLFF TGCGCCAGCAGCGAGACAGGGGTCGAGGAAAAACTGTTTTTT
TRBD1 TRBJ1-1 . TRBV5-6 CASSLWTGIPTEAFF TGTGCCAGCAGTCTATGGACAGGGATTCCCACTGAAGCTTTCTTT
. TRBJ2-1 . TRBV24-1 CATSDFPREVNEQFF TGTGCCACCAGTGATTTTCCTAGAGAGGTCAATGAGCAGTTCTTC
TRBD1 TRBJ1-6 few TRBV2 CASSRDSYNSPLHF TGTGCCAGCAGCCGGGACAGCTACAATTCACCCCTCCACTTT